This T cell receptor beta chain was documented in a study of blood T cells in healthy people across ages. CDR1 MDHEN and CDR2 SYDVKM come from the germline V gene. V was clipped by 4 bases and J by 8 bases, with 18 bases between them. There are 14 residues in the CDR3. The authors ran a second PCR of 7 to 11 cycles using a sample-barcoded 5' primer and a J-beta primer mix. Every sample gave at least 2.5 million paired-end reads containing CDR3. Via MiXCR, TCRdb re-called the 5' RACE reads, giving one row per CDR3 protein. This table holds more than 900,000 distinct CDR3 sequences, roughly 28% found once. This same sample was also taken into another study, of T cells of mothers and their children. As reported in that work: Amplification in the second PCR used the M1S primer, which added sample barcodes and 2-4 random nucleotides. From each mother came over 9.5 million TCR beta CDR3 reads, and from each child came 3 million to 3.5 million. Related mother-child pairs shared marginally more repertoire than unrelated pairs, though not significantly.

Specimen: blood. The J gene is TRBJ2-7, the V gene TRBV28; the D gene is possibly TRBD1 (5 bases). The TCR comes from a woman between 40 and 50 years old in good health. Written as DNA, the CDR3 is TGTGCCAGCAGTTCCCGAGGTCCAGGGTCGAAGCAGTACTTC. The encoded protein is CASSSRGPGSKQYF.